Listed below are T cell receptor beta chains from one sample, sequenced in a study of vaccination and CD4 T cells after COVID-19. TCRdb processed the PCR reads anew with MiXCR; each CDR3 protein has one entry. Of 9,500 to 15,000 distinct CDR3 sequences in the sample, about 50% are singletons; the top ten hold around 21%. No antigen has been identified for these receptors. What was sequenced was CD4+ T cells from blood, cultured in vitro. Receptors originate from a human donor who had recovered from COVID-19. CDR3s leave out the opening cysteine and the closing phenylalanine or tryptophan. For some rows the clone size is stated as once, few or many, or as a class when expanded; others skip it.

v_gene,abundance,j_gene,CDR3aa
TRBV6-2/TRBV6-3,few,TRBJ1-1,ASSYSRGRVAF
TRBV20-1,-,TRBJ2-3,SAKGLAGATDTQY
TRBV28,-,TRBJ2-7,ASYVTGQGYEQY
TRBV20-1,few,TRBJ2-7,SAIKSREEQY
TRBV7-3,-,TRBJ1-1,ASSLCLKQGALSGTEAF
TRBV7-8,-,TRBJ2-2,ASSLISNTGELF
TRBV18,-,TRBJ1-5,ASSPGGQGWPQH
TRBV10-3,few,TRBJ1-5,AISVEQGQPQH
TRBV20-1,few,TRBJ2-5,SATRPSGSFQETQY
TRBV7-2,-,TRBJ1-6,ASSSTRVALH
TRBV5-6,-,TRBJ2-4,ASSLWEVLAKNIQY
TRBV20-1,-,TRBJ1-2,SAEPQGRRGYT
TRBV6-1,-,TRBJ1-2,ASSEGTGATYGYT
TRBV20-1,medium-sized,TRBJ1-5,SARVQGGSNQPQH
TRBV7-2,few,TRBJ2-5,ASSPRSGQETQY
TRBV12-3/TRBV12-4,-,TRBJ2-1,ASSSLQALF
TRBV18,few,TRBJ1-1,ASSPLQGEIDTEAF
TRBV7-9,medium-sized,TRBJ2-5,ASGGRGQETQY
TRBV7-8,-,TRBJ2-7,ASALLAGDVYEQY
TRBV5-1,-,TRBJ2-5,ASSWDRGDRAQY
TRBV6-2/TRBV6-3,-,TRBJ2-2,ASRPLAGGHTGELF
TRBV2,-,TRBJ2-2,ASSEGLTGELF
TRBV20-1,medium-sized,TRBJ1-2,SADRQGDGYT
TRBV20-1,few,TRBJ1-5,SASRPTAYRVGVFWSNQPQH
TRBV20-1,-,TRBJ2-3,TTLGGLAGADTDTQY
TRBV20-1,few,TRBJ2-7,SASTSGRNTYEQY
TRBV7-3,-,TRBJ2-7,ASSPRGGYEQY
TRBV6-1,-,TRBJ2-3,ASSESGDTQY
TRBV10-3,-,TRBJ2-2,AISDVRDRDGELF
TRBV20-1,-,TRBJ1-6,SARAGDGSPLH
TRBV20-1,-,TRBJ2-3,SARDGVGGRDTQY
TRBV20-1,few,TRBJ2-3,SAPREGGTDTQY
TRBV10-3,-,TRBJ2-7,AISETGRRHYEQY
TRBV2,few,TRBJ1-6,ASSSFGGALH
TRBV20-1,once,TRBJ2-1,SARASVGEQF